This TCR beta chain was found in a study of Ad26.COV2.S vaccination and SARS-CoV-2 variants. About the study: Intramuscularly, Ad26.COV2.S was given either once or twice, 56 days apart.

Generated by immunoSEQ multiplex PCR, the TCRdb table keeps only in-frame clones and is missing some. The sample lists hundreds of thousands of clones; roughly 90% were seen once. The treatment was: about 20 received Ad26.COV2.S at low or high dose, single or two shots; about 5 received placebo; per-sample allocation not given. The study sampled participants on day 63 after the first vaccine or placebo injection. In Boston, the donor was an adult between 18-55 years of age. The CDR3 spans 14 residues. Trimming cost V 5 bases and J 3 bases; bases outside gene matches: 5. CDR1 and CDR2 (germline): SEHNR, FQNEAQ (reference sequence).

The chain joins TRBV7-9 to TRBJ2-7; 9 bases are shared with TRBD1. Sequencing used peripheral blood, obtained in a trial of Ad26.COV2.S vaccine versus placebo. The sequence was collected from a person between 18 and 65 years old who received the Ad26.COV2.S COVID-19 vaccine or a placebo. The CDR3 region is CASSRQGQGYEQYF. As DNA, the CDR3 is TGTGCCAGCAGCCGCCAGGGACAGGGCTACGAGCAGTACTTC.